Below are 27 T cell receptor beta chains sequenced from a single sample in a study of T cell responses to AZD1222 COVID-19 vaccine. The repertoire was sequenced with immunoSEQ multiplex PCR; TCRdb's copy has only in-frame clones and lacks some. The sample has 100,000 to 150,000 clones, 88% seen once. The source material was peripheral blood, sampled on day 0 of AZD1222 vaccination. These receptors were obtained from an adult in good health.

The CDR3: CASSLARAREGAPASGSEQYF. CDR3 nucleotide sequence: TGTGCCAGCAGCTTAGCTCGGGCCAGGGAGGGAGCCCCGGCTAGCGGGAGTGAGCAGTACTTC. V usage is TRBV7-2 and J usage is TRBJ2-7; 10 nucleotides match TRBD2. V shed 0 bases and J 7 bases; nucleotides not matched to a gene: 24. CDR1 is SGHTA and CDR2 is FQGNSA in the germline V gene. CDR3 size: 21 residues.

V usage is TRBV30 and J usage is TRBJ1-1, with D hard to call. The germline CDR1 and CDR2 sequences are GTSNPN and SVGIG (reference sequence). V lost 8 bases and J 4 bases, leaving 23 bases between the germline ends. The CDR3 runs 15 residues. The CDR3 coding sequence is TGTGCCCTCAGTGAAAAGACGGGGAGCGGCACTGAAGCTTTCTTT. Translation gives CALSEKTGSGTEAFF. Together with reference TRBV30 and TRBJ1-1, the CDR3 gives the full variable domain: SQTIHQWPATLVQPVGSPLSLECTVEGTSNPNLYWYRQAAGRGLQLLFYSVGIGQISSEVPQNLSASRPQDRQFILSSKKLLLSDSGFYLCALSEKTGSGTEAFFGQGTRLTVV.

The gene calls are TRBV19 and TRBJ1-2; no firm D call. In germline, CDR1 is LNHDA, CDR2 SQIVND (reference sequence). The CDR3 extends over 11 amino acids. Trimming took off 5 bases at V and 8 bases at J, with 9 bases between the two ends. The CDR3 region has the DNA TGTGCCAGTAGTTCCGCTCGGGGCTACACCTTC. Amino acids: CASSSARGYTF.

This clone was seen only a few times. The chain links TRBV5-1 to TRBJ2-6; tentatively, D is TRBD2 (6 bases). There are 18 residues in the CDR3. Trimming shortened V by 5 bases and J by 1 base, and 19 bases separated the two germline ends. Germline values: CDR1 SGHRS, CDR2 YFSETQ. The CDR3 sequence: CASRMEGLALSGANVLTF. The CDR3, as DNA: TGCGCCAGCAGAATGGAGGGGCTAGCGCTATCTGGGGCCAACGTCCTGACTTTC.

V is TRBV12-2 and J is TRBJ1-1. TRBV12-2 is annotated as a pseudogene. CDR3 length: 16 amino acids. The CDR3 loop reads CASRLALPAAATEAFF. CDR3 coding DNA: TGTGCAAGTCGCTTAGCGCTTCCAGCTGCCGCCACTGAAGCTTTCTTT.

J is TRBJ2-7 and V is TRBV9; D possibly corresponds to TRBD2 (6 bases). V shed 4 bases and J shed 3 bases, with 17 bases lying between them. Germline CDR1 reads SGDLS; CDR2 reads YYNGEE. CDR3 size: 15 residues. The CDR3 region has the DNA TGTGCCAGCAGCCCCCGGGACTCGTTAAACTACGAGCAGTACTTC. Encoded protein: CASSPRDSLNYEQYF.

CDR3 DNA sequence: TGTGCCAGCAGCTTGAGGGGACCTAATGAAAAACTGTTTTTT. Translation: CASSLRGPNEKLFF. This chain links TRBV5-4 with TRBJ1-4; perhaps TRBD1 as D (5 bases). CDR1 is SGHNT and CDR2 is YYREEE in the germline V gene (reference sequence). Trimming pared 1 base from V and 3 bases from J, leaving 7 bases between. There are 14 residues in the CDR3.

This chain links TRBV15 with TRBJ2-1; 13 bases agree with TRBD2. V lost 0 bases and J lost 3; bases outside the gene matches: 5. Germline CDR1 and CDR2: LNHNV and YYDKDF (reference sequence). The CDR3 is 18 residues long. CDR3 amino acids: CATSRDQTSGRDYNEQFF. For the CDR3, the DNA is TGTGCCACCAGCAGAGATCAAACTAGCGGGAGGGACTACAATGAGCAGTTCTTC.

The chain carries TRBV7-2 and TRBJ2-7, with 12 bases fitting TRBD2. The CDR3 is made up of 17 amino acids. The V and J ends lost 5 bases and 5 bases, in that order; junction bases with no gene match: 13. CDR1 SGHTA and CDR2 FQGNSA come from the germline V gene. The chain's CDR3 is CASSPPGLAGASNEQYF. Here the CDR3 DNA reads TGTGCCAGCAGCCCACCGGGACTAGCGGGCGCGAGCAACGAGCAGTACTTC.

The chain uses TRBV2 and TRBJ1-3; the D gene is possibly TRBD1 (5 bases). CDR3 length equals 14 residues. The germline CDR1 and CDR2 sequences are SNHLY and FYNNEI. With 6 bases removed from V and 0 bases from J, the gap between germline ends came to 9 bases. In DNA form, the CDR3 reads TGTGCCAGCAGGGGAGGGGACTCTGGAAACACCATATATTTT. The encoded protein is CASRGGDSGNTIYF.

The rearrangement joins TRBV5-1 to TRBJ1-1; D is possibly TRBD1 (5 bases). The CDR3 spans 15 residues. Looked up from germline, CDR1 is SGHRS and CDR2 is YFSETQ. V dropped 0 bases and J dropped 4 bases, with 13 bases sitting between them. CDR3 in amino acids: CASSLASGGSTEAFF. The CDR3 nucleotides read TGCGCCAGCAGCTTGGCCTCGGGGGGTAGCACTGAAGCTTTCTTT. The full variable domain, in which reference TRBV5-1 and TRBJ1-1 provide the parts outside the CDR3, is KAGVTQTPRYLIKTRGQQVTLSCSPISGHRSVSWYQQTPGQGLQFLFEYFSETQRNKGNFPGRFSGRQFSNSRSEMNVSTLELGDSALYLCASSLASGGSTEAFFGQGTRLTVV.

This clone was counted once. The chain links TRBV4-3 to TRBJ1-2; maybe TRBD1 (6 bases). Germline CDR1 and CDR2: LGHNA and YSLEER. Trimming shortened V by 5 bases and J by 2 bases, and 24 bases separated the two germline ends. This CDR3 has 18 residues. In DNA, the CDR3 is TGCGCCAGCAGCGATATCGTGGTTGGGGGCCTGAGGAACTATGGCTACACCTTC. Translated: CASSDIVVGGLRNYGYTF.

The J gene is TRBJ1-5, the V gene TRBV6-2 or TRBV6-3, with D possibly being TRBD1 (5 bases). Germline V CDR1 and CDR2: MNHEY, SVGEGT. The CDR3 sequence is 17 residues long. V was trimmed by 0 bases and J by 5 bases, leaving 17 bases between them. The DNA for the CDR3 is TGTGCCAGCAGTTACTCCGGCAGGGTAAGGGGACATCAGCCCCAGCATTTT. It encodes CASSYSGRVRGHQPQHF.

The CDR3 region is CASSLGGGSNQPQHF. In nucleotides, the CDR3 is TGTGCCAGCAGCCTAGGGGGCGGTAGCAATCAGCCCCAGCATTTT. The J gene is TRBJ1-5, the V gene TRBV3-1 (or the pseudogene TRBV3-2); 7 bases align to TRBD1. The CDR3 length is 15 residues. CDR1 LGHDT and CDR2 YNNKEL come from the germline V gene (reference sequence). Germline trimming cut 4 bases from V and 0 bases from J; bases unmatched to any gene: 3.

This clone was recorded a few times. This chain links TRBV28 with TRBJ2-7; 8 bases map to TRBD1. Trimming at V came to 5 bases and at J to 5 bases, leaving 8 bases not matched to a gene. The CDR3 sequence is 14 residues long. The germline V gene has CDR1 MDHEN and CDR2 SYDVKM. The CDR3: CASSRQGPRHEQYF. CDR3 in DNA: TGTGCCAGCAGTAGACAGGGGCCCCGTCACGAGCAGTACTTC.

The chain employs TRBV5-1 and TRBJ1-1; 10 nucleotides align to TRBD1. V trimming: 0 bases; J trimming: 4 bases; junction bases outside the gene matches: 6. The CDR3 extends over 16 amino acids. The germline V gene encodes CDR1 SGHRS and CDR2 YFSETQ. The CDR3 DNA is TGCGCCAGCAGCTTGGGTGATTGGACAGGGGGCACTGAAGCTTTCTTT. Its translation: CASSLGDWTGGTEAFF.

The V call is TRBV7-9, the J call TRBJ2-7; D might be TRBD1 (6 bases). V lost 3 bases to trimming and J lost 2 bases, with 8 bases between them. There are 13 residues in the CDR3. Germline CDR1 is SEHNR and CDR2 is FQNEAQ (reference sequence). CDR3 loop: CASSLGDTYEQYF. CDR3 nucleotide sequence: TGTGCCAGCAGCTTGGGGGACACCTACGAGCAGTACTTC. Together with reference TRBV7-9 and TRBJ2-7, the CDR3 gives the full variable domain: DTGVSQNPRHKITKRGQNVTFRCDPISEHNRLYWYRQTLGQGPEFLTYFQNEAQLEKSRLLSDRFSAERPKGSFSTLEIQRTEQGDSAMYLCASSLGDTYEQYFGPGTRLTVT.

The rearrangement links TRBV25-1 to TRBJ2-4; D gene ambiguous. This CDR3 region has 14 residues. Germline CDR1 and CDR2: MGHDK and SYGVNS. V was shortened by 3 bases and J by 7 bases, with 13 bases between the two germline ends. Written as DNA, the CDR3 is TGTGCCAGCAGTGACCCGGCAGAAGGTAACATTCAGTACTTC. Translation: CASSDPAEGNIQYF.

The chain links TRBV2 to TRBJ2-2; 13 bases are a match to TRBD2. From germline, CDR1 is SNHLY and CDR2 FYNNEI. This CDR3 spans 18 amino acids. Trimming took 2 bases from V and 6 from J; bases not matched to a gene: 9. The DNA of the CDR3 is TGTGCCAGCAGTGAATACACTAGCGGGAGGGTTAACCCCGGGGAGCTGTTTTTT. Translation: CASSEYTSGRVNPGELFF.

The count of this clone is one. The rearrangement links TRBV27 to TRBJ1-2; 8 positions match TRBD1. The CDR3 loop spans 14 amino acids. V gave up 5 bases and J gave up 8 bases; unmatched junction bases: 10. Germline V gives CDR1 MNHEY, CDR2 SMNVEV (reference sequence). This CDR3 reads CASSPTDRAGGYTF. The CDR3 nucleotides are TGTGCCAGCAGTCCGACGGACAGGGCCGGGGGCTACACCTTC.

The chain couples TRBV19 to TRBJ2-2; D possibly corresponds to TRBD2 (6 bases). Looked up from germline, CDR1 is LNHDA and CDR2 is SQIVND (reference sequence). Trimming pared 5 bases from V and 5 bases from J, leaving 18 bases between. The CDR3 is 16 amino acids. The CDR3 sequence is CASSAPLAGKTGELFF. The CDR3 coding sequence is TGTGCCAGTAGTGCTCCCCTCGCGGGGAAAACCGGGGAGCTGTTTTTT.

CDR3 protein: CAISDTTSGSSYEQYF. CDR3 DNA sequence: TGTGCCATCAGTGATACAACTAGCGGGAGTTCCTACGAGCAGTACTTC. The chain joins TRBV10-3 to TRBJ2-7; TRBD2 matches at 11 bases. This CDR3 has 16 residues. Germline V gene sequence: CDR1 ENHRY, CDR2 SYGVKD. V gave up 3 bases and J gave up 1 base; unmatched junction bases: 5.

This clone showed up just a few times. The rearrangement joins TRBV19 to TRBJ1-2; D uncertain. The V end lost 7 bases, the J end lost 4 bases, and 16 bases lay between the germline ends. CDR1 and CDR2 from the germline V gene are LNHDA and SQIVND (reference sequence). The CDR3 runs to 14 residues. The CDR3 DNA is TGTGCCAGTACCCCTCGACGGGATGCCTATGGCTACACCTTC. It yields the protein CASTPRRDAYGYTF.

Here the CDR3 reads CASSGLQETQYF. The CDR3 DNA reads as TGTGCTAGTTCAGGACTCCAAGAGACCCAGTACTTC. V is TRBV12-5 and J is TRBJ2-5; the D gene is possibly TRBD2 (5 bases). V was cut by 8 bases and J by 1 base, with 8 bases left in between. Looked up from germline, CDR1 is LGHNT and CDR2 is FRNRAP. The CDR3 covers 12 residues.

The chain joins TRBV19 to TRBJ2-2; 7 bases are shared with TRBD1. Unmatched junction bases numbered 8, after V lost 5 bases and J lost 5 bases. From germline, CDR1 is LNHDA and CDR2 SQIVND (reference sequence). The CDR3 is made up of 15 amino acids. In DNA, the CDR3 is TGTGCCAGTAGTGTGGAGAGGGGGCGGACCGGGGAGCTGTTTTTT. This codes for CASSVERGRTGELFF.

The genes are TRBV6-6 and TRBJ2-7; D is unclear. Germline V gene sequence: CDR1 MNHNY, CDR2 SVGAGI (reference sequence). Trimming left V 6 bases short and J 3 bases short, with 15 bases between. The CDR3 has 14 residues. CDR3 region: CASRFGRMSYEQYF. The CDR3 DNA follows: TGTGCCAGCAGGTTTGGTCGTATGAGCTACGAGCAGTACTTC.

The rearrangement links TRBV5-4 to TRBJ2-7; possibly TRBD2 for D (6 bases). CDR1 is SGHNT, CDR2 YYREEE, per germline (reference sequence). Trimming pared 4 bases from V and 2 bases from J, leaving 13 bases between. The CDR3 is 14 residues long. CDR3 bases: TGTGCCAGCAGCCCCGGGACTGATACCTACGAGCAGTACTTC. It encodes CASSPGTDTYEQYF.